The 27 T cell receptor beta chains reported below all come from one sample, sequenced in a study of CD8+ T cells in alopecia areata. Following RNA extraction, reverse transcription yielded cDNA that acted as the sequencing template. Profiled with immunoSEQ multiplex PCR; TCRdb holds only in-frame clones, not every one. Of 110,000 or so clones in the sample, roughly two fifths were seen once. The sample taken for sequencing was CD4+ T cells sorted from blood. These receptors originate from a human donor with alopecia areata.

CDR3 amino acids: CASSLRTGGNGYTF. The CDR3 region has the DNA TGTGCCAGCAGTTTACGGACAGGGGGGAATGGCTACACCTTC. The chain employs TRBV28 and TRBJ1-2, with 10 bases identical to TRBD1. Germline values: CDR1 MDHEN, CDR2 SYDVKM. There are 14 residues in the CDR3. Losses at the gene ends were 2 bases for V and 6 bases for J; bases not matched to a gene: 3.

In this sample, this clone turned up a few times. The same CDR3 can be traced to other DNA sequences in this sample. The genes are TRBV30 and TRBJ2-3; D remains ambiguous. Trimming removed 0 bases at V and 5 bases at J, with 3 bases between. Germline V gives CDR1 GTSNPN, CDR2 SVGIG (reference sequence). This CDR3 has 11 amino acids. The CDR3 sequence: CAWSVGDTQYF. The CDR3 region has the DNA TGTGCCTGGAGTGTTGGAGATACGCAGTATTTT.

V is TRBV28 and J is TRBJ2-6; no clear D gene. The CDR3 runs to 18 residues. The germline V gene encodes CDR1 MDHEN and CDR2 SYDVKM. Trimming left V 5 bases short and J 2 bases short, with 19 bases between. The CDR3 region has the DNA TGTGCCAGCAGTCCGCCGCTGACCCGATGGACTGGGGCCAACGTCCTGACTTTC. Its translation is CASSPPLTRWTGANVLTF.

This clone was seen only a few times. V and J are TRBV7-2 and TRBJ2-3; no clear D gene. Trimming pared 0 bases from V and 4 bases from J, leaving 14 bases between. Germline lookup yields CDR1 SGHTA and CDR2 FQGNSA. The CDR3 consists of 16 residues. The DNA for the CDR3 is TGTGCCAGCAGCTTAGCGCGCACCGCGAGTTCAGATACGCAGTATTTT. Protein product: CASSLARTASSDTQYF.

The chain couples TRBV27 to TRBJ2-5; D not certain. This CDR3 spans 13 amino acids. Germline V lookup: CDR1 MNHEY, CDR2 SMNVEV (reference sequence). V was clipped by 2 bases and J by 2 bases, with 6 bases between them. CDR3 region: CASSLRRQETQYF. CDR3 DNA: TGTGCCAGCAGTTTACGGCGGCAAGAGACCCAGTACTTC.

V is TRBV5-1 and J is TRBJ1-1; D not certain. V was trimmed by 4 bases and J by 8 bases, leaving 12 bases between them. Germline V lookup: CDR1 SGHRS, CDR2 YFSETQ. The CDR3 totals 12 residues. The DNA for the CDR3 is TGCGCCAGCAGCCTGAACCAGGTGGAAGCTTTCTTT. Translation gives CASSLNQVEAFF.

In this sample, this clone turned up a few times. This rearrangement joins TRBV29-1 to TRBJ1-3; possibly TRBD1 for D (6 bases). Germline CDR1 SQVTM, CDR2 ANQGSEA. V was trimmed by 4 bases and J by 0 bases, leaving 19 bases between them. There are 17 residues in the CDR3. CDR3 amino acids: CSVGSVRGEGSGNTIYF. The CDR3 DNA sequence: TGCAGCGTTGGGTCGGTTAGGGGGGAGGGCTCTGGAAACACCATATATTTT.

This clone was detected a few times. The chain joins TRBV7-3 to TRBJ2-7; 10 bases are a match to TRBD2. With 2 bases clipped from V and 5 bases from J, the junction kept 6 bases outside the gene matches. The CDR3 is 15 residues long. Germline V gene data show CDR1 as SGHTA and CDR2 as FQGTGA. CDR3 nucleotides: TGTGCCAGCAGCTTAGCTAGCGGGGGTCGAGACGAGCAGTACTTC. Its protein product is CASSLASGGRDEQYF.

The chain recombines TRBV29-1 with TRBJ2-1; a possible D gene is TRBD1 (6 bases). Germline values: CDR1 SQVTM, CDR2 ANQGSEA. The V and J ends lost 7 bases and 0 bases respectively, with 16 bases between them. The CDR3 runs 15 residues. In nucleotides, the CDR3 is TGCAGCGCCGAGGGACACCTCAGCTCCTACAATGAGCAGTTCTTC. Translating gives CSAEGHLSSYNEQFF.

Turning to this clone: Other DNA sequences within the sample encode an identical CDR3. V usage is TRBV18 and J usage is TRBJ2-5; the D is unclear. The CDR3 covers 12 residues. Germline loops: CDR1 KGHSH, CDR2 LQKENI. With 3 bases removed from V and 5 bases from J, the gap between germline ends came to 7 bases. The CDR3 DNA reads TGTGCCAGCTCACCCCGTGGGGAGACCCAGTACTTC. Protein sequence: CASSPRGETQYF.

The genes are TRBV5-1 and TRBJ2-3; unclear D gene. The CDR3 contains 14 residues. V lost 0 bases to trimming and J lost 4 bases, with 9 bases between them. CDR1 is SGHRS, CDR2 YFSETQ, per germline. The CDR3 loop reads CASSLAAEADTQYF. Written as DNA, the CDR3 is TGCGCCAGCAGCTTGGCTGCAGAAGCAGATACGCAGTATTTT.

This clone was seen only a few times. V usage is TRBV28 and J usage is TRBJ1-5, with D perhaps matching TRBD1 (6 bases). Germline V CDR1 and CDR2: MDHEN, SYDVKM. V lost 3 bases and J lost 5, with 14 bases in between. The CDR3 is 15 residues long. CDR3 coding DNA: TGTGCCAGCAGTTTGGGGGCCCTGGGAGATCAGCCCCAGCATTTT. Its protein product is CASSLGALGDQPQHF.

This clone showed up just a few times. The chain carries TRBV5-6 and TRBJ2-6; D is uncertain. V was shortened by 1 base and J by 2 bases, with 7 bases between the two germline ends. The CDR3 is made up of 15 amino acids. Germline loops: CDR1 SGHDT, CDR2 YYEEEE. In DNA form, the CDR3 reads TGTGCCAGCAGCTTGATGAGGACTGGGGCCAACGTCCTGACTTTC. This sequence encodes CASSLMRTGANVLTF.

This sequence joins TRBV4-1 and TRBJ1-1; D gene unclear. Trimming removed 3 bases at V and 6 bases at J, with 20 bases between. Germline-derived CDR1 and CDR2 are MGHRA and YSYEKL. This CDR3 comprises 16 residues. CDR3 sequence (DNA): TGCGCCAGCAGCCATCCACCCTTCCGGTTTAACGCTGAAGCTTTCTTT. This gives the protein CASSHPPFRFNAEAFF.

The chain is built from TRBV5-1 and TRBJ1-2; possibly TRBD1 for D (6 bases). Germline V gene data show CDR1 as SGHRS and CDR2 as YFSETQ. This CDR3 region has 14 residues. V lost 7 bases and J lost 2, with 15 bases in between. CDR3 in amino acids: CASASGALNYGYTF. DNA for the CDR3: TGCGCCAGCGCTTCGGGGGCCCTCAACTATGGCTACACCTTC.

CDR3 loop: CASSLSLDYNEQFF. The CDR3 region has the DNA TGTGCCAGCAGCTTAAGCCTCGACTACAATGAGCAGTTCTTC. The chain recombines TRBV7-2 with TRBJ2-1; D not certain. The CDR3 loop spans 14 amino acids. The ends were cut back, 2 bases at V and 3 bases at J, with 8 bases in the middle. Germline CDR1 is SGHTA and CDR2 is FQGNSA.

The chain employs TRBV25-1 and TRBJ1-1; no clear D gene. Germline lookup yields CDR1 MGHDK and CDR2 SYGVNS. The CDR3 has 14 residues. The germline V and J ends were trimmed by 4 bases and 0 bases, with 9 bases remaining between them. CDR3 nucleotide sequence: TGTGCCAGCAGTGCTTGGACCATGAACACTGAAGCTTTCTTT. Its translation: CASSAWTMNTEAFF.

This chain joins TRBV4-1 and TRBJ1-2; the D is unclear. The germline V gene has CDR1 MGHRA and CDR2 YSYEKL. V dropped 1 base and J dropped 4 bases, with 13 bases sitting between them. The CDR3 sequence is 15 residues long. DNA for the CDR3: TGCGCCAGCAGCCAAGTGGAGGGCATGAGCTATGGCTACACCTTC. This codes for CASSQVEGMSYGYTF.

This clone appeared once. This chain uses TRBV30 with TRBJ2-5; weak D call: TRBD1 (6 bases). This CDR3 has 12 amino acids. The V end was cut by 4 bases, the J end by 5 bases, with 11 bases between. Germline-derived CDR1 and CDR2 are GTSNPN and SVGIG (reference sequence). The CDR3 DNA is TGTGCCTGGAACAGGGTAGGGGAGACCCAGTACTTC. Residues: CAWNRVGETQYF.

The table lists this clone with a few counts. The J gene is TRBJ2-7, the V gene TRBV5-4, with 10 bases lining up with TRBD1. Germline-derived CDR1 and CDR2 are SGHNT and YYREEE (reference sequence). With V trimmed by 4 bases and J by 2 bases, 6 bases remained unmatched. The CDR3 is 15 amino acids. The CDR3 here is CASSPGTGVPYEQYF. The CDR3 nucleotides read TGTGCCAGCAGCCCAGGGACAGGGGTTCCCTACGAGCAGTACTTC.

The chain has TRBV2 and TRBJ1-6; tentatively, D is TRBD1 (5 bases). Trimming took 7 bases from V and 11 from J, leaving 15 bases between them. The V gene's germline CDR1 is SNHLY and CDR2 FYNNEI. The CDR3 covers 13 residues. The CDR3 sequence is CASIPGRDTPLHF. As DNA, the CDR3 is TGTGCCAGCATTCCGGGACGGGATACACCCCTCCACTTT.

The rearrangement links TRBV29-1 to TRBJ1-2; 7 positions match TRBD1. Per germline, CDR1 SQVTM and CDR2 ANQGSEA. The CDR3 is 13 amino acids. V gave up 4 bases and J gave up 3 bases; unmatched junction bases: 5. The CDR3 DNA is TGCAGCGTTGGACAGGGAATCGACTATGGCTACACCTTC. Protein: CSVGQGIDYGYTF.

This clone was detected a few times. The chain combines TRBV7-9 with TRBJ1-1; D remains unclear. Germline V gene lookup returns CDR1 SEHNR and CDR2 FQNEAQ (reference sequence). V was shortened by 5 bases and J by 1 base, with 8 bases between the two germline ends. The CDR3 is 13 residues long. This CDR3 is CASSPTPNTEAFF. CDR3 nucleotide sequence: TGTGCCAGCAGCCCAACACCGAACACTGAAGCTTTCTTT.

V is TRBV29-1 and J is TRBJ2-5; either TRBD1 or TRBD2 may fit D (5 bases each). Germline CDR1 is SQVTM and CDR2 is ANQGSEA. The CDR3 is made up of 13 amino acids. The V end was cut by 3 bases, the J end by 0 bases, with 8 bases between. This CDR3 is CSVDGTDQETQYF. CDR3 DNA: TGCAGCGTTGATGGGACCGACCAAGAGACCCAGTACTTC.

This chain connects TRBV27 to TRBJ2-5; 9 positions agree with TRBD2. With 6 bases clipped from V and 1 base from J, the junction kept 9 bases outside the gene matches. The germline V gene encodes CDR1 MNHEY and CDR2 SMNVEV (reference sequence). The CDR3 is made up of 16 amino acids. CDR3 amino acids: CASREGAGGLQETQYF. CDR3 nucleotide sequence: TGTGCCAGCAGAGAAGGAGCGGGGGGCCTCCAAGAGACCCAGTACTTC.

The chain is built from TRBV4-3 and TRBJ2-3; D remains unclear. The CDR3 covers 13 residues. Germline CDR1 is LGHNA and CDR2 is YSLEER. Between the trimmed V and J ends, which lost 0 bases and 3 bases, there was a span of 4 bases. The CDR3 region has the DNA TGCGCCAGCAGCCAAGAAATAACAGATACGCAGTATTTT. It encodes CASSQEITDTQYF.

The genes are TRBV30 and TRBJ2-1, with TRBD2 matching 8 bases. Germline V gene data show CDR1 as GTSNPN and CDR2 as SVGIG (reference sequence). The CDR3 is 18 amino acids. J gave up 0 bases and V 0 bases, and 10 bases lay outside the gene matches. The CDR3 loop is CAWSVWAHSGSSYNEQFF. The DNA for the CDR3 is TGTGCCTGGAGTGTATGGGCCCACAGCGGGAGCTCCTACAATGAGCAGTTCTTC.